The 2 T cell receptor beta chains listed next were all sequenced from one sample in a study of early T cells in non-severe SARS-CoV-2 infection. TCRdb redid the calling of the 5' RACE reads with MiXCR, one entry per CDR3 protein. There are approximately 63,000 distinct CDR3 sequences in the sample; about 6% occur only once, and around 3.4% lies in the top ten. The sample was whole blood, taken at baseline. Receptors were obtained from an adult who was a healthcare worker with PCR-confirmed SARS-CoV-2 infection or an uninfected control (not recorded which).

This clonotype appeared a few times. V is TRBV28 and J is TRBJ1-6, with a possible D match to TRBD1 (6 bases). The germline CDR1 and CDR2 sequences are MDHEN and SYDVKM. Deletions cut 1 base from V and 7 bases from J, with 14 bases between. The CDR3 extends over 16 amino acids. The DNA of the CDR3 is TGTGCCAGCAGTTTATTACGGGGGCGTAGGAATTCACCCCTCCACTTT. Protein: CASSLLRGRRNSPLHF.

This sequence joins TRBV28 and TRBJ2-3; 8 bases agree with TRBD2. Germline trimming cut 3 bases from V and 5 bases from J; bases unmatched to any gene: 16. CDR1 MDHEN and CDR2 SYDVKM come from the germline V gene. The CDR3 runs 18 residues. The CDR3 nucleotides read TGTGCCAGCAGTTTGGACCAATCGGGAGGGCCCCTCAGAGATACGCAGTATTTT. Translation gives CASSLDQSGGPLRDTQYF.